This T cell receptor beta chain was identified in a study of blood T cell repertoires in COVID-19. Looking at the study overall: Samples came from the United States, Italy and Spain, spanning acute and convalescent COVID-19. T cells, B-cell-depleted T cells, or PBMCs supplied cDNA or gDNA.

V shed 6 bases, J shed 2 bases, and the junction held 10 bases outside the gene matches. The CDR3 is 16 residues long. Germline CDR1 and CDR2: SQVTM and ANQGSEA. Per the original data handling: Amplification of reference gene primers was used by the study to estimate nucleated cell counts. Profiled with immunoSEQ multiplex PCR; TCRdb holds only in-frame clones, not every one. That table is the source of V, J and clone size, and D and trimming were worked out from the DNA. The table shows approximately 210,000 clones, with about 89% occurring only once. The sample comprised peripheral blood. The sequence was obtained from a woman in her forties with acute or convalescent COVID-19. The chain couples TRBV29-1 to TRBJ2-6, with 7 bases identical to TRBD2. DNA for the CDR3: TGCAGCGTCGGTGGGCGGGGGTCCCCTGGGGCCAACGTCCTGACTTTC. Translation gives CSVGGRGSPGANVLTF.